A few counts support the clone carrying this T cell receptor (beta chain). Its matching antigen is unknown. Looked up from germline, CDR1 is SGHRS and CDR2 is YFSETQ. The CDR3 extends over 18 amino acids. Trimming removed 0 bases from V and 2 bases from J; junction bases left unmatched: 11. Alongside a J-beta primer mix, a sample-barcoded 5' primer served in a second PCR lasting 7 to 11 cycles. The template-switch adaptor, which had 12 random nucleotides, put a tag on each cDNA molecule. TCRdb reanalysed the 5' RACE reads using MiXCR and keeps one entry per CDR3 protein. This table holds about 1.6 million distinct CDR3 sequences, roughly 32% found once. The sample is drawn from a study of blood T cells in healthy people across ages. Study-wide results and caveats: A strong correlation was seen between TCR beta diversity and naive T cell percentage. Naive and antigen-experienced cells were not separated, limiting conclusive comparison.

This receptor was identified in a woman in her twenties or thirties in good health. The sample taken for sequencing was blood. The rearrangement links TRBV5-1 to TRBJ2-3, with 8 bases aligning to TRBD2. CDR3 sequence (DNA): TGCGCCAGCAGCTTGGCACGGGAGGGCCGAATACTCACAGATACGCAGTATTTT. As protein: CASSLAREGRILTDTQYF.